Shown below are 11 T cell receptor beta chains from a single sample sequenced in a study of human T cells and chemical hapten exposure. TCRdb itself ran the RACE reads through MiXCR, one entry per CDR3 protein. The table has 35,000 to 50,000 distinct CDR3 sequences, about 4% seen once; the top ten hold 5% to 7%. Specified time point: healthy volunteer bleed at 6 weeks. Unfractionated whole blood yielded total RNA. Sample: whole blood. The origin of the receptors is a human donor in good health. Some clones in this sample may be carry-over from other donors' samples.

The table lists this clonotype with many counts. V gene TRBV29-1 combines with J gene TRBJ2-1; TRBD1 aligns across 10 bases. Unmatched junction bases numbered 14, after V lost 0 bases and J lost 3 bases. The CDR3 has 19 amino acids. CDR1 is SQVTM and CDR2 is ANQGSEA in the germline V gene. The CDR3 here is CSVEDPGPLTGGSYNEQFF. The CDR3 region has the DNA TGCAGCGTTGAAGATCCGGGCCCCCTGACAGGGGGCAGCTACAATGAGCAGTTCTTC.

This clonotype was recorded many times. The chain employs TRBV13 and TRBJ1-5; D unclear. CDR1 and CDR2 from the germline V gene are PRHDT and FYEKMQ (reference sequence). Trimming took off 0 bases at V and 7 bases at J, with 13 bases between the two ends. The CDR3 length is 15 residues. This CDR3 reads CASSLGTGSEQPQHF. CDR3 nucleotide sequence: TGTGCCAGCAGCTTAGGTACGGGTTCGGAACAGCCCCAGCATTTT.

This clonotype occurred many times. This sequence joins TRBV28 and TRBJ2-6; 9 bases match TRBD2. CDR3 size: 20 residues. From germline, CDR1 is MDHEN and CDR2 SYDVKM. V was clipped by 4 bases and J by 3 bases; unmatched bases: 16. CDR3 protein: CASSSHLVSGRGSGANVLTF. CDR3 sequence (DNA): TGTGCCAGCAGTTCCCATTTGGTTAGCGGGAGAGGGAGTGGGGCCAACGTCCTGACTTTC.

This clonotype was detected many times. This chain links TRBV29-1 with TRBJ2-1; possible D gene TRBD1, 5 bases. V lost 5 bases and J lost 6, with 5 bases in between. The germline CDR1 and CDR2 sequences are SQVTM and ANQGSEA. The CDR3 has 10 amino acids. The CDR3 DNA reads as TGCAGCGTTAGGGGCAATGAGCAGTTCTTC. Translating it yields CSVRGNEQFF.

This clonotype came up many times. The chain has TRBV29-1 and TRBJ2-6; the D gene could be TRBD1 or TRBD2 (6 bases each). Between the trimmed V and J ends, which lost 1 base and 2 bases, there was a span of 21 bases. The CDR3 spans 19 residues. From germline, CDR1 is SQVTM and CDR2 ANQGSEA. CDR3 region: CSVEAPRKGGLTGANVLTF. In nucleotides, the CDR3 is TGCAGCGTTGAAGCCCCTAGGAAGGGGGGTTTGACTGGGGCCAACGTCCTGACTTTC. Full variable domain (missing parts from reference TRBV29-1 and TRBJ2-6): SAVISQKPSRDICQRGTSLTIQCQVDSQVTMMFWYRQQPGQSLTLIATANQGSEATYESGFVIDKFPISRPNLTFSTLTVSNMSPEDSSIYLCSVEAPRKGGLTGANVLTFGAGSRLTVL.

This clonotype was counted ten times or more. The gene calls are TRBV5-6 and TRBJ1-4, with TRBD1 as a possible D gene (5 bases). The CDR3 has 17 amino acids. CDR1 is SGHDT, CDR2 YYEEEE, per germline. Trimming cost V 1 base and J 8 bases, with 21 bases left between them. The CDR3 coding sequence is TGTGCCAGCAGCTTGATTAAGTCGGGCAGGACAAGGGAAAAACTGTTTTTT. It yields the protein CASSLIKSGRTREKLFF.

This clonotype occurred many times. V gene TRBV28 combines with J gene TRBJ2-5; D is ambiguous. Germline V gene sequence: CDR1 MDHEN, CDR2 SYDVKM. Trimming removed 8 bases from V and 4 bases from J, with 14 bases in between. The CDR3 totals 13 residues. CDR3 in amino acids: CASVERVIETQYF. CDR3 sequence (DNA): TGTGCCAGCGTTGAGCGAGTGATAGAGACCCAGTACTTC.

The rearrangement links TRBV29-1 to TRBJ2-1; TRBD2 aligns across 10 bases. This CDR3 has 12 residues. V dropped 6 bases and J dropped 10; count of bases not matched to a gene: 6. CDR1 and CDR2 (germline): SQVTM, ANQGSEA. CDR3 protein: CSVAGGGREQFF. In DNA, the CDR3 is TGCAGCGTAGCGGGAGGGGGAAGGGAGCAGTTCTTC.

At least ten counts were recorded for this clonotype. CDR3 region: CASSLRGMGRTDTQYF. The CDR3 DNA reads as TGTGCCAGCAGCTTACGTGGGATGGGACGCACAGATACGCAGTATTTT. This chain uses TRBV5-4 with TRBJ2-3, with D perhaps assigned TRBD1 or TRBD2 (5 bases each). CDR1 is SGHNT and CDR2 is YYREEE in the germline V gene (reference sequence). The CDR3 sequence is 16 residues long. Trimming took off 2 bases at V and 1 base at J, with 14 bases between the two ends.

The rearrangement links TRBV27 to TRBJ2-3, with TRBD2 as a possible D gene (5 bases). Germline V gene sequence: CDR1 MNHEY, CDR2 SMNVEV (reference sequence). The CDR3 has 15 amino acids. Deletions cut 8 bases from V and 3 bases from J, with 18 bases between. CDR3 in DNA: TGTGCCAGCTGCCCCGGGGTGGTGAGGACAGATACGCAGTATTTT. It codes for CASCPGVVRTDTQYF.

This clonotype has ten or more counts. Germline and junction disagree at one end, which may indicate a read error. The gene calls are TRBV20-1 and TRBJ1-5; 7 bases line up with TRBD1. The CDR3 is 15 amino acids. The germline gives CDR1 DFQATT, CDR2 SNEGSKA (reference sequence). The CDR3 nucleotides read TGCAGTACTAGCCGAGTTGGGCAGGGGGACCAGCCCCAGCATTTT. The encoded protein is CSTSRVGQGDQPQHF.